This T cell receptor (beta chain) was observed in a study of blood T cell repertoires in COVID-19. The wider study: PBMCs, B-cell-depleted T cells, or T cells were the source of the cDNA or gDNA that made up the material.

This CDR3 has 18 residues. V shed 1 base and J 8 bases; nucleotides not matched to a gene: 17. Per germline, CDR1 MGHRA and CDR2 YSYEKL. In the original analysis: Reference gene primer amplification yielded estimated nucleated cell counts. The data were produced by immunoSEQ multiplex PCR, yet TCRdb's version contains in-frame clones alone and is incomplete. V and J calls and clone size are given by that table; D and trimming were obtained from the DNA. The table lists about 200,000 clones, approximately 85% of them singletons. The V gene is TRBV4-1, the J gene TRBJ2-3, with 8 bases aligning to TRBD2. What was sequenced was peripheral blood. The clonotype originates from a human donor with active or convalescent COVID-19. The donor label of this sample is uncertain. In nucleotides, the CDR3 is TGCGCCAGCAGCCAAGTGGGTGGGGTAATAGCGGGAACGGGTACGCAGTATTTT. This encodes CASSQVGGVIAGTGTQYF.